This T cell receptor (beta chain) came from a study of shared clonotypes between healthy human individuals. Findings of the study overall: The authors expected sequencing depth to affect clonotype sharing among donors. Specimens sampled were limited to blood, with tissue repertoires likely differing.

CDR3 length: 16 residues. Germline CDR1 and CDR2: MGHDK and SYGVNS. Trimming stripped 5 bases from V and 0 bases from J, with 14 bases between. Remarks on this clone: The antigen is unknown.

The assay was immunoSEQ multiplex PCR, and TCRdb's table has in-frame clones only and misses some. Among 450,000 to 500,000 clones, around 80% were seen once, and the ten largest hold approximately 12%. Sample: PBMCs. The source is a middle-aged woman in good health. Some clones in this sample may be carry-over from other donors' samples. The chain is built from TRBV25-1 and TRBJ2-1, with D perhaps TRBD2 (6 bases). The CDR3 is CASSPLAGGSYNEQFF. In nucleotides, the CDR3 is TGTGCCAGCAGTCCACTAGCTGGGGGCTCCTACAATGAGCAGTTCTTC.